This entry lists 25 T cell receptor beta chains sequenced from one sample in a study of long-term antiretroviral therapy in people with HIV. At the survey level, the v3.0 immunoSEQ assay was run. Sequencing used immunoSEQ multiplex PCR; TCRdb keeps in-frame clones, though not all of them. The table lists about 20,000 clones, around 89% of them singletons, with approximately 9.6% in the top ten. Sequenced material: unsorted PBMCs, taken 4.2 years after starting antiretroviral therapy. The receptor set was obtained from a man aged 50-60 years with HIV.

The chain links TRBV28 to TRBJ2-2, with a tentative D call TRBD2 (6 bases). CDR3 size: 14 residues. The germline CDR1 and CDR2 sequences are MDHEN and SYDVKM. The V and J ends lost 7 bases and 6 bases respectively, with 15 bases between them. CDR3 bases: TGTGCCAGCACCGCCGCGGGGCGCGCCGGGGAGCTGTTTTTT. Protein: CASTAAGRAGELFF.

The chain couples TRBV20-1 to TRBJ2-3, with D uncertain. Trimming cost V 6 bases and J 4 bases, with 8 bases left between them. In germline, CDR1 is DFQATT, CDR2 SNEGSKA (reference sequence). This CDR3 has 11 amino acids. The CDR3 loop reads CSASHSDTQYF. For the CDR3, the DNA is TGCAGTGCCAGTCATTCAGATACGCAGTATTTT.

The chain links TRBV28 to TRBJ1-5; tentatively, D is TRBD1 (6 bases). V was shortened by 4 bases and J by 0 bases, with 16 bases between the two germline ends. The germline V gene encodes CDR1 MDHEN and CDR2 SYDVKM. This CDR3 has 17 residues. As DNA, the CDR3 is TGTGCCAGCAGTTCTCCAACCCGGGACATTAGCAATCAGCCCCAGCATTTT. Protein sequence: CASSSPTRDISNQPQHF.

This chain connects TRBV9 to TRBJ1-3; D gene unclear. The CDR3 is 15 residues long. Trimming left V 3 bases short and J 2 bases short, with 12 bases between. Germline V gene lookup returns CDR1 SGDLS and CDR2 YYNGEE. CDR3 DNA sequence: TGTGCCAGCAGCGGTGTTTTGGGGACTGGAAACACCATATATTTT. Translation: CASSGVLGTGNTIYF.

This clone was seen a handful of times. The CDR3: CASSEFGKLFF. The DNA of the CDR3 is TGTGCCAGCAGTGAATTTGGAAAACTGTTTTTT. The chain joins TRBV25-1 to TRBJ1-4; no clear D gene. CDR1 is MGHDK and CDR2 is SYGVNS in the germline V gene. CDR3 length equals 11 residues. With 1 base removed from V and 10 bases from J, the gap between germline ends came to 4 bases.

V is TRBV25-1 and J is TRBJ1-2; TRBD1 might be the D (6 bases). This CDR3 region has 14 residues. V gave up 3 bases and J gave up 1 base, with 9 bases separating them. Germline-derived CDR1 and CDR2 are MGHDK and SYGVNS. The CDR3 here is CASSESGVNYGYTF. The CDR3 DNA sequence: TGTGCCAGCAGTGAGTCAGGGGTTAACTATGGCTACACCTTC.

The rearrangement uses TRBV4-2 and TRBJ2-1; TRBD2 matches 8 bases. In germline, CDR1 is LGHNA, CDR2 YNFKEQ. Trimming took 4 bases from V and 0 from J; bases not matched to a gene: 5. This CDR3 has 16 residues. The CDR3 sequence is CASSRGTSGSYNEQFF. DNA for the CDR3: TGTGCCAGCAGCCGCGGGACTAGTGGCTCCTACAATGAGCAGTTCTTC.

The chain is built from TRBV10-3 and TRBJ2-3, with no clear D. The CDR3 loop spans 17 amino acids. The germline CDR1 and CDR2 sequences are ENHRY and SYGVKD. Trimming removed 0 bases at V and 2 bases at J, with 15 bases between. The CDR3 sequence is CAISESESTPHTDTQYF. The DNA of the CDR3 is TGTGCCATCAGTGAGTCGGAGAGTACCCCACACACAGATACGCAGTATTTT.

The gene calls are TRBV6-1 and TRBJ1-1; TRBD1 aligns across 7 bases. CDR1 is MNHNS, CDR2 SASEGT, per germline. The CDR3 spans 17 residues. V lost 3 bases, J lost 5 bases, and 15 bases stayed unmatched. CDR3 bases: TGTGCCAGCAGTGAGGAAAATTCAGGGGGACGTGTGACTGAAGCTTTCTTT. This codes for CASSEENSGGRVTEAFF.

CDR3 protein: CASSAWRTVGSPLHF. In DNA, the CDR3 is TGTGCCAGCAGCGCCTGGCGGACAGTCGGTTCACCCCTCCACTTT. This sequence joins TRBV11-3 and TRBJ1-6; D might be TRBD1 (6 bases). CDR3 length equals 15 residues. Trimming left V 5 bases short and J 9 bases short, with 17 bases between. Germline V gene sequence: CDR1 SGHNT, CDR2 YENEEA.

V and J are TRBV7-2 and TRBJ1-2, with 8 bases matching TRBD1. This CDR3 spans 12 amino acids. J was trimmed by 7 bases and V by 5 bases; bases with no gene match: 3. Germline V gene sequence: CDR1 SGHTA, CDR2 FQGNSA. As DNA, the CDR3 is TGTGCCAGCAGCGTAGACAGGGGTGGCTACACCTTC. It encodes CASSVDRGGYTF.

The CDR3 spells CASSFSLGDTQYF. The CDR3 coding sequence is TGTGCCAGTAGTTTTAGCCTCGGAGATACGCAGTATTTT. The chain recombines TRBV19 with TRBJ2-3; D remains ambiguous. V was clipped by 5 bases and J by 5 bases, with 11 bases between them. CDR3 size: 13 residues. Germline values: CDR1 LNHDA, CDR2 SQIVND (reference sequence).

This clone was recorded a few times. The V gene is TRBV2, the J gene TRBJ1-2; D unclear. This CDR3 contains 12 residues. Germline lookup yields CDR1 SNHLY and CDR2 FYNNEI. Trimming cost V 10 bases and J 4 bases, with 13 bases left between them. Here the CDR3 DNA reads TGTGCCACCGATGACACATCCTATGGCTACACCTTC. Amino acids: CATDDTSYGYTF.

CDR3 bases: TGCGCCAGCAGCTCCGACAGGGTAAATCAGCCCCAGCATTTT. Residues: CASSSDRVNQPQHF. The chain combines TRBV4-3 with TRBJ1-5; 7 bases align to TRBD1. The CDR3 is 14 amino acids. Germline-derived CDR1 and CDR2 are LGHNA and YSLEER. Trimming took 5 bases from V and 4 from J; bases not matched to a gene: 5.

This chain links TRBV5-1 with TRBJ2-7, with 7 bases lining up with TRBD2. The CDR3 is made up of 13 amino acids. J lost 3 bases, V lost 0 bases, and 0 bases had no gene match. Germline CDR1 SGHRS, CDR2 YFSETQ. CDR3 loop: CASSLASGYEQYF. In nucleotides, the CDR3 is TGCGCCAGCAGCTTGGCTAGCGGCTACGAGCAGTACTTC.

This chain joins TRBV4-3 and TRBJ1-4; possibly TRBD1 for D (5 bases). CDR3 size: 15 residues. Germline CDR1 reads LGHNA; CDR2 reads YSLEER. V shed 0 bases and J shed 3 bases, with 8 bases lying between them. In DNA form, the CDR3 reads TGCGCCAGCAGCCAAGACAGGGCAGCTAATGAAAAACTGTTTTTT. It specifies CASSQDRAANEKLFF.

CDR3 in DNA: TGTGCCAGCAGTTTATCCGAAGGAGGGGGAAGTGGCTACACCTTC. Translating gives CASSLSEGGGSGYTF. The genes are TRBV27 and TRBJ1-2; D might be TRBD1 (6 bases). V dropped 0 bases and J dropped 7 bases, with 15 bases sitting between them. CDR3 length: 15 residues. Per the germline V gene, CDR1 is MNHEY and CDR2 is SMNVEV (reference sequence).

This chain uses TRBV27 with TRBJ2-1; D is unclear. The CDR3 sequence is 14 residues long. V shed 9 bases and J shed 10 bases, with 22 bases lying between them. CDR1 MNHEY and CDR2 SMNVEV come from the germline V gene (reference sequence). The CDR3 loop reads CASNSRPPVPEQFF. CDR3 sequence (DNA): TGTGCCAGTAATAGTCGCCCCCCGGTCCCGGAGCAGTTCTTC.

The chain recombines TRBV4-1 with TRBJ2-1, with TRBD2 as a possible D gene (5 bases). The germline V gene encodes CDR1 MGHRA and CDR2 YSYEKL. The CDR3 is 16 residues long. The ends were cut back, 0 bases at V and 6 bases at J, with 15 bases in the middle. The CDR3 protein is CASSQDRSGSTNEQFF. The CDR3 DNA reads TGCGCCAGCAGCCAAGATCGGTCGGGGTCTACCAATGAGCAGTTCTTC.

The chain uses TRBV28 and TRBJ1-1; D gene uncertain. Trimming stripped 3 bases from V and 4 bases from J, with 12 bases between. Germline CDR1 MDHEN, CDR2 SYDVKM. The CDR3 is 14 amino acids. CDR3 in amino acids: CASSFVRGSTEAFF. In DNA, the CDR3 is TGTGCCAGCAGTTTTGTTCGCGGGAGCACTGAAGCTTTCTTT.

Details on this clone: At one end, the junction sequence differs from germline, possibly due to a read error. The chain uses TRBV23-1 and TRBJ1-2, with D maybe TRBD1 (6 bases). TRBV23-1 has ORF status, its function being uncertain. The CDR3 is made up of 14 amino acids. The CDR3 DNA reads TGCGCCAGCAGTCATTTTACAGGGAACTCTGGCTACACCTTC. Protein sequence: CASSHFTGNSGYTF.

The chain joins TRBV19 to TRBJ1-2; D not resolved. V was clipped by 0 bases and J by 0 bases, with 5 bases between them. Looked up from germline, CDR1 is LNHDA and CDR2 is SQIVND (reference sequence). This CDR3 region has 14 residues. Here the CDR3 reads CASSIDLTNYGYTF. DNA for the CDR3: TGTGCCAGTAGTATAGATCTGACTAACTATGGCTACACCTTC.

V and J are TRBV2 and TRBJ2-3; 9 positions agree with TRBD2. Trimming removed 7 bases from V and 0 bases from J; junction bases left unmatched: 8. The CDR3 contains 16 residues. CDR1 is SNHLY, CDR2 FYNNEI, per germline. Here the CDR3 reads CASTTSGTRSTDTQYF. The CDR3, as DNA: TGTGCCAGCACGACTAGCGGTACCCGGAGCACAGATACGCAGTATTTT.

This chain uses TRBV6-5 with TRBJ2-2, with D perhaps being TRBD1 or TRBD2 (6 bases each). In germline, CDR1 is MNHEY, CDR2 SVGAGI. This CDR3 contains 15 residues. V was pared by 6 bases and J by 6 bases, with 17 bases between. The CDR3 bases are TGTGCCAGCAGCGCCCGGGGGCTTAGGGCCGGGGAGCTGTTTTTT. Amino acid sequence: CASSARGLRAGELFF.

The chain links TRBV10-1 to TRBJ1-5, with 8 bases identical to TRBD1. This CDR3 comprises 14 residues. The ends lost 10 bases at V and 4 bases at J; junction bases unmatched: 9. Germline V gives CDR1 WNHNN, CDR2 SYGVQD (reference sequence). Here the CDR3 reads CATSSGGSNQPQHF. CDR3 bases: TGCGCCACCTCGTCAGGGGGCTCGAATCAGCCCCAGCATTTT.